A selection of T cell receptor beta chains follows, all from one sample in a study of CD4+ T cells in melanoma. Only in-frame clones appear in the TCRdb table, and some are missing; sequencing was by immunoSEQ multiplex PCR. The sample lists 140,000 or so clones; approximately 91% were seen once. Source of these receptors: a human donor with melanoma. The CDR3 runs from the conserved cysteine through the conserved F or W. A D gene is named only where the DNA matches it firmly. The size field is filled for only some rows; it gives once, few, many or a size class.

TRBD1	TRBV6-5	TRBJ1-6	-	CASSYSSRGSSPLHF	TGTGCCAGCAGTTACTCGAGCAGGGGGAGTTCACCCCTCCACTTT
-	TRBV10-1	TRBJ1-2	-	CAIRGEGDYGYTF	TGCGCCATCCGGGGGGAGGGGGACTATGGCTACACCTTC
TRBD1	TRBV5-1	TRBJ1-6	-	CASSKDRAWGNSPLHF	TGCGCCAGCAGTAAGGACAGGGCTTGGGGGAATTCACCCCTCCACTTT
-	TRBV19	TRBJ2-1	-	CASSRGLAKDEQFF	TGTGCCAGTTCCCGCGGTCTCGCGAAAGATGAGCAGTTCTTC
-	TRBV7-6	TRBJ1-5	-	CASSLAFGGPQHF	TGTGCCAGCAGCTTAGCGTTTGGTGGGCCCCAGCATTTT
-	TRBV5-1	TRBJ1-4	-	CASSLISGGGEKLFF	TGCGCCAGCAGCTTGATTTCTGGGGGCGGAGAAAAACTGTTTTTT
-	TRBV10-2	TRBJ2-7	-	CASSEILGYEQYF	TGCGCCAGCAGTGAGATTCTAGGGTACGAGCAGTACTTC
-	TRBV7-8	TRBJ1-5	-	CASSPRGEGTQHF	TGTGCCAGCAGCCCCCGGGGGGAGGGAACCCAGCATTTT
-	TRBV5-8	TRBJ1-1	-	CASSLVRETTPAFF	TGTGCCAGCAGCTTGGTAAGGGAAACCACCCCAGCTTTCTTT
TRBD2	TRBV9	TRBJ2-2	few	CASSVAGGNTGELFF	TGTGCCAGCAGCGTAGCGGGGGGGAACACCGGGGAGCTGTTTTTT
-	TRBV5-1	TRBJ1-2	-	CASSQEHYGYTF	TGCGCCAGCAGCCAGGAACACTATGGCTACACCTTC
-	TRBV5-1	TRBJ2-7	-	CASSPRTDSYEQYF	TGCGCCAGCAGCCCCAGGACGGATTCCTACGAGCAGTACTTC
-	TRBV5-1	TRBJ2-5	-	CASSDEETQYF	TGCGCCAGCAGCGATGAAGAGACCCAGTACTTC
TRBD1	TRBV11-2	TRBJ1-1	-	CASGRDRAIEAFF	TGTGCCAGCGGACGGGACAGGGCAATTGAAGCTTTCTTT
TRBD2	TRBV4-2	TRBJ2-1	-	CASSQLAGGLRGYNEQFF	TGTGCCAGCAGCCAACTAGCGGGGGGCCTCCGAGGTTACAATGAGCAGTTCTTC
-	TRBV7-9	TRBJ2-7	-	CASSLEMTANFEQYF	TGTGCCAGCAGCCTGGAGATGACAGCGAACTTCGAGCAGTACTTC
-	TRBV30	TRBJ2-1	-	CAWSVPFRGGEQFF	TGTGCCTGGAGTGTACCCTTCAGGGGTGGTGAGCAGTTCTTC
TRBD1	TRBV19	TRBJ1-6	once	CASSKDRRAKDSPLHF	TGTGCCAGTAGCAAGGACAGGAGGGCTAAGGATTCACCCCTCCACTTT
-	TRBV6-1	TRBJ1-5	-	CASSGIGTYQPQHF	TGTGCCAGCTCGGGCATCGGGACATATCAGCCCCAGCATTTT
-	TRBV7-8	TRBJ2-1	-	CASSLGAGAYYNEQFF	TGTGCCAGCAGCTTAGGAGCAGGGGCCTACTACAATGAGCAGTTCTTC
-	TRBV9	TRBJ2-1	-	CASSGSGGIYNEQFF	TGTGCCAGCAGTGGAAGCGGTGGGATCTACAATGAGCAGTTCTTC
TRBD2	TRBV2	TRBJ2-5	-	CASSKRGGGETQYF	TGTGCCAGCTCTAAACGGGGGGGCGGAGAGACCCAGTACTTC
-	TRBV7-2	TRBJ2-2	-	CASSFGLTTGELFF	TGTGCCAGCAGCTTTGGGCTCACGACCGGGGAGCTGTTTTTT
-	TRBV7-9	TRBJ2-7	-	CASSLSWEIGEQYF	TGTGCCAGCAGCTTATCGTGGGAGATTGGCGAGCAGTACTTC
-	TRBV19	TRBJ1-5	-	CASSISALEPQHF	TGTGCCAGTAGTATATCGGCCCTGGAACCCCAGCATTTT
TRBD1	TRBV2	TRBJ2-7	-	CASSSTGSVYEQYF	TGTGCCAGCAGTTCGACAGGGAGCGTATACGAGCAGTACTTC
-	TRBV5-1	TRBJ2-5	-	CASKVTPFVQETQYF	TGCGCCAGCAAGGTCACCCCATTCGTCCAAGAGACCCAGTACTTC
-	TRBV7-9	TRBJ1-2	-	CASSKFHHGKTYGYTF	TGTGCCAGCAGCAAATTTCACCATGGAAAGACCTATGGCTACACCTTC
-	TRBV7-2	TRBJ2-7	-	CASSFRAGDYEQYF	TGTGCCAGCAGCTTCAGGGCCGGGGACTACGAGCAGTACTTC
-	TRBV6-1	TRBJ1-1	-	CASSGPRLIGRTEAFF	TGTGCCAGCAGTGGACCAAGACTAATCGGTCGAACTGAAGCTTTCTTT
TRBD1	TRBV18	TRBJ1-1	-	CASSRDSEATEAFF	TGTGCCAGCTCACGGGACAGTGAGGCCACTGAAGCTTTCTTT
-	TRBV4-1	TRBJ2-7	-	CASSQGGRGYEQYF	TGCGCCAGCAGCCAAGGGGGCCGGGGCTACGAGCAGTACTTC
TRBD2	TRBV5-1	TRBJ2-3	-	CASSFLPSGGTDTQYF	TGCGCCAGCAGCTTCCTCCCTAGCGGGGGAACAGATACGCAGTATTTT
TRBD1	TRBV29-1	TRBJ2-5	-	CSVHTGGLETQYF	TGCAGCGTCCATACAGGGGGTTTGGAGACCCAGTACTTC